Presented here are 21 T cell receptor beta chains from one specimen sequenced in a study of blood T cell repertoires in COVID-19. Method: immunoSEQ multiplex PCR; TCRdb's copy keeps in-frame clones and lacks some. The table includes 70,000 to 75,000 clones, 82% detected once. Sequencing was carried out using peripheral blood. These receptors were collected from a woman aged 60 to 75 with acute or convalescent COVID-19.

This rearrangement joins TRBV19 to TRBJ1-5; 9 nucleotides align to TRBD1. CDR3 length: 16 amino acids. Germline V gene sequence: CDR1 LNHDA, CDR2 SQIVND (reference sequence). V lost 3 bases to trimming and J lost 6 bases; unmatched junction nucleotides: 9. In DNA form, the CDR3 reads TGTGCCAGTAGTATCGTCCGACAGGGGGTCGGTCAGCCCCAGCATTTT. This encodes CASSIVRQGVGQPQHF.

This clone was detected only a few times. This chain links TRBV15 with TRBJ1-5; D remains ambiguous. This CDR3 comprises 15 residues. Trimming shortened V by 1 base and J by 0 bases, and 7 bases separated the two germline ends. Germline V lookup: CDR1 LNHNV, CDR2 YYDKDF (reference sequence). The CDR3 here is CATSRGEDSNQPQHF. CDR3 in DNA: TGTGCCACCAGCAGAGGGGAGGATAGCAATCAGCCCCAGCATTTT.

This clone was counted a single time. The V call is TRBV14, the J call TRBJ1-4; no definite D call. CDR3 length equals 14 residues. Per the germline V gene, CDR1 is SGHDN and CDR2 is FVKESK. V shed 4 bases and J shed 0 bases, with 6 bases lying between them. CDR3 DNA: TGTGCCAGCAGCCGGCTAGCAACTAATGAAAAACTGTTTTTT. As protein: CASSRLATNEKLFF.

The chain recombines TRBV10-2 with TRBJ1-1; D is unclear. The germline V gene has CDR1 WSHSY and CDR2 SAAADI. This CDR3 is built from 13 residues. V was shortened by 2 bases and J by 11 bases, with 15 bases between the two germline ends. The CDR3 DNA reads TGCGCCAGCAGTGAGCCGAGGAGCCTCGGGGCTTTCTTT. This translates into CASSEPRSLGAFF.

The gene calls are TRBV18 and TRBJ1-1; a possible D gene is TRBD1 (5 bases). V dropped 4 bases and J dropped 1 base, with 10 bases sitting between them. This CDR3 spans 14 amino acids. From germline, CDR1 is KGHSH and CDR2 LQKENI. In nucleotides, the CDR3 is TGTGCCAGCTCACTTCAACAGGAGAACACTGAAGCTTTCTTT. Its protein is CASSLQQENTEAFF.

The CDR3 DNA reads as TGCAGCGTTTCGACTAGCGGGATCAGTAGAGATACGCAGTATTTT. Translation gives CSVSTSGISRDTQYF. The chain combines TRBV29-1 with TRBJ2-3; TRBD2 matches at 11 bases. The CDR3 consists of 15 residues. CDR1 SQVTM and CDR2 ANQGSEA come from the germline V gene. V lost 5 bases and J lost 5; bases outside the gene matches: 9.

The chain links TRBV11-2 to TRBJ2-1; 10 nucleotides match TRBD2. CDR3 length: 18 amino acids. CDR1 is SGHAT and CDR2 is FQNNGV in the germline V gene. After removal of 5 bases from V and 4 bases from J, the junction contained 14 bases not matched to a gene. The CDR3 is CASSQQLITSGVYNEQFF. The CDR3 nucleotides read TGTGCCAGCAGCCAACAGCTGATTACTAGCGGGGTTTACAATGAGCAGTTCTTC.

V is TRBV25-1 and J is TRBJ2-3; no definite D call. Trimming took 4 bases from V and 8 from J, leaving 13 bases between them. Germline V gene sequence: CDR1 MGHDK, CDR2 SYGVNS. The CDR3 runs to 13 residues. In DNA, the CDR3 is TGTGCCAGCAGTGGCTCTAGTGCTGGTACGCAGTATTTT. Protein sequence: CASSGSSAGTQYF. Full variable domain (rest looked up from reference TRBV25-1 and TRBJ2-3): EADIYQTPRYLVIGTGKKITLECSQTMGHDKMYWYQQDPGMELHLIHYSYGVNSTEKGDLSSESTVSRIRTEHFPLTLESARPSHTSQYLCASSGSSAGTQYFGPGTRLTVL.

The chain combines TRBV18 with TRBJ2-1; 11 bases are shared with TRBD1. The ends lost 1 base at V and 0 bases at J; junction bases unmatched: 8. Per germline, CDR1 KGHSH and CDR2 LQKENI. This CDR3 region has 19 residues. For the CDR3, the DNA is TGTGCCAGCTCACCACGGACAGGGGGCCGGGCGAGCTCCTACAATGAGCAGTTCTTC. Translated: CASSPRTGGRASSYNEQFF.

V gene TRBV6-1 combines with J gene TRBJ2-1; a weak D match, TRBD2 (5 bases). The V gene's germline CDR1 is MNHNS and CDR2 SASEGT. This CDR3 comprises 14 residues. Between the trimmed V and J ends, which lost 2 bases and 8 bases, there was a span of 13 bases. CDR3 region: CASSELLAADEQFF. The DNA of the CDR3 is TGTGCCAGCAGTGAACTGTTGGCAGCGGATGAGCAGTTCTTC.

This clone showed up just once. The CDR3 is CASSDSPNEKLFF. Written as DNA, the CDR3 is TGTGCCAGCAGTGACAGTCCTAATGAAAAACTGTTTTTT. This chain connects TRBV6-1 to TRBJ1-4; D call uncertain. CDR1 and CDR2 (germline): MNHNS, SASEGT. Trimming took off 3 bases at V and 3 bases at J, with 5 bases between the two ends. The CDR3 extends over 13 amino acids.

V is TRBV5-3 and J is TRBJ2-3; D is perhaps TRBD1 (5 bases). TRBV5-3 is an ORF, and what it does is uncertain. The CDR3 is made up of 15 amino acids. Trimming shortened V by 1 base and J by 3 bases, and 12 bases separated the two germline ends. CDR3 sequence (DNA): TGTGCCAGAAGCTTGTTACCAGGGCCGACAGATACGCAGTATTTT. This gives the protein CARSLLPGPTDTQYF.

CDR3 sequence: CSASALAGGGTDTQYF. The CDR3 nucleotides read TGCAGTGCTAGTGCCCTAGCGGGAGGGGGCACAGATACGCAGTATTTT. The V gene is TRBV20-1, the J gene TRBJ2-3, with TRBD2 identical over 12 bases. The V segment lost 3 bases and the J segment 1 base; nucleotides outside the gene matches: 5. CDR1 DFQATT and CDR2 SNEGSKA come from the germline V gene (reference sequence). The CDR3 has 16 amino acids.

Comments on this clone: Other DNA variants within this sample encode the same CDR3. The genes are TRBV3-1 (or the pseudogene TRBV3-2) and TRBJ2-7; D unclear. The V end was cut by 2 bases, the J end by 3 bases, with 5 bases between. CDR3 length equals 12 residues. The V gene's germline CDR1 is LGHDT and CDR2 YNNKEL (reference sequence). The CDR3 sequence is CASSQSRYEQYF. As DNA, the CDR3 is TGTGCCAGCAGCCAATCCCGCTACGAGCAGTACTTC.

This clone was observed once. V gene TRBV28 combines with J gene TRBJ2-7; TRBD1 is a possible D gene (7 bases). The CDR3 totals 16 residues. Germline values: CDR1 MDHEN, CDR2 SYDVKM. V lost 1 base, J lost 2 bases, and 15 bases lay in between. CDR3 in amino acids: CASSLYQGGGAYEQYF. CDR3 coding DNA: TGTGCCAGCAGTTTATATCAGGGGGGAGGCGCCTACGAGCAGTACTTC.

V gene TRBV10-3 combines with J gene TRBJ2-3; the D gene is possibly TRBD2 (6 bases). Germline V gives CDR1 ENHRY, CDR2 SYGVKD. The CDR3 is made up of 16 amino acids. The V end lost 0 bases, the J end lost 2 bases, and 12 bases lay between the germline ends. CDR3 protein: CAISESGGRYTDTQYF. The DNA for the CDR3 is TGTGCCATCAGTGAGTCGGGGGGAAGATACACAGATACGCAGTATTTT.

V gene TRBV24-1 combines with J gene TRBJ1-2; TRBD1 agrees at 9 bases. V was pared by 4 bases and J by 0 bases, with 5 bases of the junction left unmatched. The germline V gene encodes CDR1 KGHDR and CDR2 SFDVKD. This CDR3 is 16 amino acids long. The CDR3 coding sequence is TGTGCCACCAGTGAGGGGACAGGGCAAGCTAACTATGGCTACACCTTC. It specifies CATSEGTGQANYGYTF.

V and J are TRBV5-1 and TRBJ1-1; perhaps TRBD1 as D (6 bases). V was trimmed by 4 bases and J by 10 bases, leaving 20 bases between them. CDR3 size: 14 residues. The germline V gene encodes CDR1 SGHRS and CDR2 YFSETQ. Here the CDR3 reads CASSPEGPGARAFF. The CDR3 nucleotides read TGCGCCAGCAGCCCAGAGGGCCCAGGGGCAAGAGCTTTCTTT.

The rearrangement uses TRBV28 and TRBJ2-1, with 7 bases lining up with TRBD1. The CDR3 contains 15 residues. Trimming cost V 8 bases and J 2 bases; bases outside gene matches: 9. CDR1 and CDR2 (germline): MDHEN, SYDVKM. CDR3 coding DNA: TGTGCCAGCGCTACTCGCCAGGGGGCCTACAATGAGCAGTTCTTC. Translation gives CASATRQGAYNEQFF.

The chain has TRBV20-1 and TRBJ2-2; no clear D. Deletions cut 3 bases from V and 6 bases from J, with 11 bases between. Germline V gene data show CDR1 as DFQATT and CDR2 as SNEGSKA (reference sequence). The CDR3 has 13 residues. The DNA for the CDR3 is TGCAGTGCTAGTCTAGTGGGTTCCGGGGAGCTGTTTTTT. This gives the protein CSASLVGSGELFF.

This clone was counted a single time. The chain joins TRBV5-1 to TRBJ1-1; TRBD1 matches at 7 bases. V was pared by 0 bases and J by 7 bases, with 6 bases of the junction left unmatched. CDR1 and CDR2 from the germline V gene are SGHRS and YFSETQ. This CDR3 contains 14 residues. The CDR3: CASSLGTGQSEAFF. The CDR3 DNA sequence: TGCGCCAGCAGCTTGGGTACGGGACAGAGTGAAGCTTTCTTT.